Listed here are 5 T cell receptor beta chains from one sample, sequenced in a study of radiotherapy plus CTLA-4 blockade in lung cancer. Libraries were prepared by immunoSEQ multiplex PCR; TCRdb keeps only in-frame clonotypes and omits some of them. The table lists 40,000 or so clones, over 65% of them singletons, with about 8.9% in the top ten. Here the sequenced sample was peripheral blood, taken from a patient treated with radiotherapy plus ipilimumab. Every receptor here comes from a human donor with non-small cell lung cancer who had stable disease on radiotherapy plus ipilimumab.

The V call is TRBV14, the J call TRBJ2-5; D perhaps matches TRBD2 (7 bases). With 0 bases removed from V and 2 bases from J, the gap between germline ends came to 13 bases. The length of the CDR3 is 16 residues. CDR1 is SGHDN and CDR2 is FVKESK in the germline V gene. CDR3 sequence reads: CASSQDSRGAQETQYF. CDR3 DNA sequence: TGTGCCAGCAGCCAAGATAGCCGGGGGGCTCAAGAGACCCAGTACTTC.

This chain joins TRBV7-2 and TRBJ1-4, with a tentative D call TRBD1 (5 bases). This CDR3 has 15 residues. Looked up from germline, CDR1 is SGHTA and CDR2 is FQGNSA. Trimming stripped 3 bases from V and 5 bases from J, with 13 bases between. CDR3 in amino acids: CASSFQLGRNEKLFF. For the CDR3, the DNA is TGTGCCAGCAGCTTCCAACTGGGACGGAATGAAAAACTGTTTTTT.

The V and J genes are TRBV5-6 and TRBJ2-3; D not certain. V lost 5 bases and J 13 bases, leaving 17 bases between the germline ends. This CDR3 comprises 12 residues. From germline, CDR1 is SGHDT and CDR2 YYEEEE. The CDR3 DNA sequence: TGTGCCAGCAGTCTTGCGGCTAGAGTCAAGTATTTT. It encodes CASSLAARVKYF.

CDR3: CASSVSQQGEKLFF. The CDR3, as DNA: TGTGCCAGCAGCGTATCCCAACAGGGTGAAAAACTGTTTTTT. The V call is TRBV7-8, the J call TRBJ1-4; a weak D match, TRBD1 (6 bases). Germline V lookup: CDR1 SGHVS, CDR2 FQNEAQ. The CDR3 covers 14 residues. Trimming left V 5 bases short and J 7 bases short, with 14 bases between.

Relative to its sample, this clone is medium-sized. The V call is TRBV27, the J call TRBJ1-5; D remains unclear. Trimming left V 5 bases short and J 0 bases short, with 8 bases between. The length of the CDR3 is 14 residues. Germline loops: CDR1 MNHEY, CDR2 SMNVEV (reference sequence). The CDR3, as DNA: TGTGCCAGCAGTCGGGTGTATAGCAATCAGCCCCAGCATTTT. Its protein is CASSRVYSNQPQHF.